This paragraph covers one T cell receptor beta chain sequence. Its antigen is unidentified. From germline, CDR1 is MNHNY and CDR2 SVGAGI (reference sequence). This CDR3 is built from 15 residues. Trimming shortened V by 2 bases and J by 10 bases, and 20 bases separated the two germline ends. These data belong to a study of beta chain features in type 1 diabetes. Study-wide results and caveats: TCRB CDR3s were moderately but significantly shorter in Type 1 diabetes patients in all four CD4+ subsets.

Expressed TCRB transcripts were sequenced, since all the RNA that had been isolated was reverse transcribed. The average read count of naive, central memory and regulatory T cell samples was a few million. Sequencing used immunoSEQ multiplex PCR; TCRdb keeps in-frame clones, though not all of them. The sample has 250,000 to 300,000 clones; about 24% are singletons. Sequenced material: naive CD4+ T cells from blood. The TCR sequence derives from a woman aged 25 to 39 with type 1 diabetes. The J gene is TRBJ2-5, the V gene TRBV6-6, with D perhaps matching TRBD1 (6 bases). In nucleotides, the CDR3 is TGTGCCAGCAGTTACCCGACGGCAGGGGCCGTGGACCAGTACTTC. This translates into CASSYPTAGAVDQYF.